This T cell receptor (beta chain) is from a study of PD-1 blockade in classical Hodgkin lymphoma. The time point was: cycle 4 day 1 (C4D1), after less than seven weeks of nivolumab. After autologous stem cell transplantation all patients relapsed, and prior brentuximab vedotin exposure differed between cohorts. Negative magnetic selection isolated CD4+ T cells from thawed PBMCs. This clone was detected only once. The CDR3 is made up of 17 amino acids. Trimming pared 5 bases from V and 0 bases from J, leaving 17 bases between. The germline V gene has CDR1 SGHTA and CDR2 FQGNSA. The table came from immunoSEQ multiplex PCR; TCRdb's copy has only in-frame clones and leaves some out. The sample has about 25,000 clones; approximately 79% are singletons.

V gene TRBV7-2 combines with J gene TRBJ1-3; D gene unclear. The sequence was collected from a human donor with classical Hodgkin lymphoma. Sequencing was performed on CD4+ T cells from blood, taken before the fourth cycle of nivolumab. CDR3: CASSALRGRISGNTIYF. The CDR3, as DNA: TGTGCCAGCAGCGCCCTTCGAGGACGGATCTCTGGAAACACCATATATTTT.